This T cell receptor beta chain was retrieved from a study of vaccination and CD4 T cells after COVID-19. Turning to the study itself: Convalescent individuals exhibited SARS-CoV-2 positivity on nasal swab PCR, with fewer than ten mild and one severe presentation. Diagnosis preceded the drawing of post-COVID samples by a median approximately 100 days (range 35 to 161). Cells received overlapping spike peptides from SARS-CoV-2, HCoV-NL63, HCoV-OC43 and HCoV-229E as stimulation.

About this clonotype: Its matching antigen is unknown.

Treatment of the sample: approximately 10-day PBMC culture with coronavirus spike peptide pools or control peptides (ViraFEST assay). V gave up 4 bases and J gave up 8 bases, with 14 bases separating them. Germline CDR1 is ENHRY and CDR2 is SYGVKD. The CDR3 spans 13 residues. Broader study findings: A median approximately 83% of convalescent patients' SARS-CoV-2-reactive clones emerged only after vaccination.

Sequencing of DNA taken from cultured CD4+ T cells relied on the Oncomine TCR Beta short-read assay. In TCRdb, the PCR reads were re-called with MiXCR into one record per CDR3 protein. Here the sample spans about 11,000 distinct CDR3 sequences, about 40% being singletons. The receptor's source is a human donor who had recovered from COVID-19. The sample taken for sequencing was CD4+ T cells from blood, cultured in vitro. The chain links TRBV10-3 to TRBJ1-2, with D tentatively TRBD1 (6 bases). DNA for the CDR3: TGTGCCATCAGTGTAAGGGGGGAATCCGGCTACACCTTC. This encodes CAISVRGESGYTF.